This TCR beta chain came from a study of CD8 T cells in Susac syndrome. This clonotype was seen only once. RNA amounts of roughly 0.45 to 1 ug underwent reverse transcription with random hexamers. Using its own MiXCR run on the immunoSEQ multiplex PCR reads, TCRdb lists one record per CDR3 protein. The sample has 150,000 to 200,000 distinct CDR3 sequences, 93% seen once. Germline V gives CDR1 LGHDT, CDR2 YNNKEL (reference sequence). Losses at the gene ends were 1 base for V and 8 bases for J; bases not matched to a gene: 15. The CDR3 spans 18 residues. Sample: CD4+ T cells from PBMCs. The sequence derives from a human donor in good health. This chain joins TRBV3-1 and TRBJ2-1; the match to TRBD1 covers 9 bases. The CDR3 protein is CASSQGRQGVGSWDEQFF. CDR3 bases: TGTGCCAGCAGCCAAGGGAGACAGGGGGTAGGTTCTTGGGATGAGCAGTTCTTC.